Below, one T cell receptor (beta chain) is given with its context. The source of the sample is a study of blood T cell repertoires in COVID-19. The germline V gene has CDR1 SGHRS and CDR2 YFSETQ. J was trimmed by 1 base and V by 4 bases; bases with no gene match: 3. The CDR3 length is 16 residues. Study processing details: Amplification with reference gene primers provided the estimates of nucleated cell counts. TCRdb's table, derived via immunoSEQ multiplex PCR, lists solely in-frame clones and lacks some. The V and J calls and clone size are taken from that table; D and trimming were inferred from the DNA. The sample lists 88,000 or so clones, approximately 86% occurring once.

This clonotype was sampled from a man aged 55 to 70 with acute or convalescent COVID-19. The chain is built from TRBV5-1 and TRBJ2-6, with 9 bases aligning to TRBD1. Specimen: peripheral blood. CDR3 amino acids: CASSGGTGSGANVLTF. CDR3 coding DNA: TGCGCCAGCAGCGGCGGGACAGGGTCTGGGGCCAACGTCCTGACTTTC.